The sample holds many counts of the clone carrying this T cell receptor beta chain. Its antigen is undetermined. Hyperthyroidism patients were newly diagnosed, had disease duration under 2 months, and were aged 18 to 65 years. Uncontrolled infections, other autoimmune diseases, pregnancy or lactation led to exclusion of patients. It was roughly 10 ml of fresh peripheral blood that supplied the PBMCs. V lost 2 bases to trimming and J lost 4 bases; unmatched junction nucleotides: 4. Germline V gene lookup returns CDR1 SGHDT and CDR2 YYEEEE. CDR3 length: 14 amino acids. Amplification yielded TCR beta CDR3 regions, with RNA transcripts as the source. Researchers ran a first-round RT-PCR on the TCR CDR3 using the HTBI primer set. TCRdb re-called the multiplex PCR reads with MiXCR, one entry per CDR3 protein. Among about 180,000 distinct CDR3 sequences listed, approximately 15% were seen once. The data belong to a study of T cells in Graves' hyperthyroidism and ophthalmopathy.

General study results and limits: Progression to ophthalmopathy was predicted a median of 6.5 months early.

The receptor's source is a woman between 50 and 59 years old with Graves' hyperthyroidism. Specimen: blood. This chain connects TRBV5-6 to TRBJ2-5; 8 positions agree with TRBD1. CDR3 DNA sequence: TGTGCCAGCAGCTTCCAGGGGGCTTTAGAGACCCAGTACTTC. It codes for CASSFQGALETQYF.